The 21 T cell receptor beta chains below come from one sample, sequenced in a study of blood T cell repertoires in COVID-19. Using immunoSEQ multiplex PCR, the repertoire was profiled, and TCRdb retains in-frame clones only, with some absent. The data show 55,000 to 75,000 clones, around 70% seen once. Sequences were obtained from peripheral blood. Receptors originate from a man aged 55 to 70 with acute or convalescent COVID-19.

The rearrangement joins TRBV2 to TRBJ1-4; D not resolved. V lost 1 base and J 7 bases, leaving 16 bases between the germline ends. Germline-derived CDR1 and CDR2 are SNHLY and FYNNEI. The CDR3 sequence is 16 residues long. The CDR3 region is CASSEGEVLRSEKLFF. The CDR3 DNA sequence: TGTGCCAGCAGTGAAGGAGAGGTATTACGGAGTGAAAAACTGTTTTTT.

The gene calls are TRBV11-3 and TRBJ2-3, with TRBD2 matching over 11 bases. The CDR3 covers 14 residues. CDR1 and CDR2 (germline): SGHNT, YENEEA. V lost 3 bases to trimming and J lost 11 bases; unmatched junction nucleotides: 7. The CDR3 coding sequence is TGTGCCAGCAGCTTGGGACTAGCGGCAAGGATGCAGTATTTT. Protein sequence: CASSLGLAARMQYF.

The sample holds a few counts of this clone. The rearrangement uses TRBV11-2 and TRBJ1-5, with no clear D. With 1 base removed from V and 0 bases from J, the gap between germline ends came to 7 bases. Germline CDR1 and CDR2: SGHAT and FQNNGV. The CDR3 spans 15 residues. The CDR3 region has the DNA TGTGCCAGCAGCTTAGCCAGTCATAGCAATCAGCCCCAGCATTTT. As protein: CASSLASHSNQPQHF.

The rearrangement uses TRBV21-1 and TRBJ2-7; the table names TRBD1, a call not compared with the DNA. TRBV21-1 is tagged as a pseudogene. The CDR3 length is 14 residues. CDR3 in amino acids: CASSKAAGAYEQYV. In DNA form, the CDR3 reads TGTGCCAGCAGCAAAGCCGCAGGGGCCTACGAGCAGTACGTC.

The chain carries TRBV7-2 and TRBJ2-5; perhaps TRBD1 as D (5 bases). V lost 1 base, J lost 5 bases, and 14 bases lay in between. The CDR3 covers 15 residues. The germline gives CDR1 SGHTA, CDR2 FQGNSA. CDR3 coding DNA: TGTGCCAGCAGCTTAGGGCTAGGGGAAATGGAGACCCAGTACTTC. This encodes CASSLGLGEMETQYF.

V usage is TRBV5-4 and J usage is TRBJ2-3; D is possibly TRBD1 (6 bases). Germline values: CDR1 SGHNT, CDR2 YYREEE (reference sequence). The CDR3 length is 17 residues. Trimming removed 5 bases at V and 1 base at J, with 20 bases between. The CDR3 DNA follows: TGTGCCAGCAGTGGGGGAAATGGGGGCGCCGGCACAGATACGCAGTATTTT. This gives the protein CASSGGNGGAGTDTQYF.

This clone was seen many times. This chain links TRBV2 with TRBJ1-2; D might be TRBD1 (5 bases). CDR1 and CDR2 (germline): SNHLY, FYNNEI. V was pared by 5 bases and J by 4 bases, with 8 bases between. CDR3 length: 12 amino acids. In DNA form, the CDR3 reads TGTGCCAGCAGTCGTGACAGCTATGGCTACACCTTC. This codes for CASSRDSYGYTF.

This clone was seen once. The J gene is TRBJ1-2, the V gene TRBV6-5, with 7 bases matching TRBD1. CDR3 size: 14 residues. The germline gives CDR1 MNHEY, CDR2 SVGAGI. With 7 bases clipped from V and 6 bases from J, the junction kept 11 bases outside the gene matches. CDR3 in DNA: TGTGCCAGCACCCTATACAGGGGCCGACATGGCTACACCTTC. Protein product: CASTLYRGRHGYTF.

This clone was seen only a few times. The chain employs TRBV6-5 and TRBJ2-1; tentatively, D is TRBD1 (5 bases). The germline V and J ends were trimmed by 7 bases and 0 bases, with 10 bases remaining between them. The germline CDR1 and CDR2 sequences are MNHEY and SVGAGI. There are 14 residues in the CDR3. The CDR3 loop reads CASTRDSSYNEQFF. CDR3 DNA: TGTGCCAGCACGAGAGACAGCTCCTACAATGAGCAGTTCTTC.

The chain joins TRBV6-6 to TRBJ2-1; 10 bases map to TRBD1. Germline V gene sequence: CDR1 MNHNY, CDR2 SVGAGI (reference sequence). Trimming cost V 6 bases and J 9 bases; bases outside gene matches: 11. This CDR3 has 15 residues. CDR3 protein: CASRLTGGFRVEQFF. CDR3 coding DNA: TGTGCCAGCAGACTGACAGGGGGCTTCAGAGTTGAGCAGTTCTTC.

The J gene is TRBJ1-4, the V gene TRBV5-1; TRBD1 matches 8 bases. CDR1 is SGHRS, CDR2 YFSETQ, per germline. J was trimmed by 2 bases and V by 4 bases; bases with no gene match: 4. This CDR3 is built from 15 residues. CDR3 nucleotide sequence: TGCGCCAGCAGCACGACAGGGGTGACTAATGAAAAACTGTTTTTT. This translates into CASSTTGVTNEKLFF. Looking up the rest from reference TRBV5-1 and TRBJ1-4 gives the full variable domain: KAGVTQTPRYLIKTRGQQVTLSCSPISGHRSVSWYQQTPGQGLQFLFEYFSETQRNKGNFPGRFSGRQFSNSRSEMNVSTLELGDSALYLCASSTTGVTNEKLFFGSGTQLSVL.

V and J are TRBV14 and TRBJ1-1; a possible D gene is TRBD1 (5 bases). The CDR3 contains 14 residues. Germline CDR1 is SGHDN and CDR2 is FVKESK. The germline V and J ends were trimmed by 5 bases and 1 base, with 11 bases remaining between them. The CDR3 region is CASSETGGNTEAFF. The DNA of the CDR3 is TGTGCCAGCAGCGAGACGGGGGGGAACACTGAAGCTTTCTTT.

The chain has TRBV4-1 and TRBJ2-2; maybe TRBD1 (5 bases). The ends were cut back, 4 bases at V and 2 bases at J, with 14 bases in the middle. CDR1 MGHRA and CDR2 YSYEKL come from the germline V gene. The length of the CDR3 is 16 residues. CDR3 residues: CASSPSQGINTGELFF. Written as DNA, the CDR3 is TGCGCCAGCAGCCCGTCCCAGGGAATAAACACCGGGGAGCTGTTTTTT.

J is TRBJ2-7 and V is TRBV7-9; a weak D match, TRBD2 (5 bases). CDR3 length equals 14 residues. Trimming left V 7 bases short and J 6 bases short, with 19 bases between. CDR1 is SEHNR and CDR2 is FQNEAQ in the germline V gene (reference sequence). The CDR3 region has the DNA TGTGCCAGCACCCCCCCGGGGTCCCCGGGCGAGCAGTACTTC. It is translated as CASTPPGSPGEQYF.

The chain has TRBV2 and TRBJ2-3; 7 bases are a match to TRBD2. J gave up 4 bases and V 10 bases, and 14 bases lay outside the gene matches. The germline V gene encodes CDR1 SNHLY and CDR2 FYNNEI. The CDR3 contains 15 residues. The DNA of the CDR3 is TGTGCCACGACCACCTTAGCGGGCCTACCAGATACGCAGTATTTT. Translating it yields CATTTLAGLPDTQYF.

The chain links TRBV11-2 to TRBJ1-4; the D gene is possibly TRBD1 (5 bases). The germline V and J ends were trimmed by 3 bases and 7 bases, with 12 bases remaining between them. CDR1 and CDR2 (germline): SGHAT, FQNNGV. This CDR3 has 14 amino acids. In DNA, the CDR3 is TGTGCCAGCAGCTTTGGCTCAGGGCCTGAAAAACTGTTTTTT. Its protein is CASSFGSGPEKLFF.

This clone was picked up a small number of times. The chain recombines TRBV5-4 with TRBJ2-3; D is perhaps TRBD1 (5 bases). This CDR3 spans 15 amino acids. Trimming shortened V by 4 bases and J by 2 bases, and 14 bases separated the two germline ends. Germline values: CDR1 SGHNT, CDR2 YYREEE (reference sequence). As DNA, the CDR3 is TGTGCCAGCAGCCCCCGCGATGGGGCCACAGATACGCAGTATTTT. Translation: CASSPRDGATDTQYF.

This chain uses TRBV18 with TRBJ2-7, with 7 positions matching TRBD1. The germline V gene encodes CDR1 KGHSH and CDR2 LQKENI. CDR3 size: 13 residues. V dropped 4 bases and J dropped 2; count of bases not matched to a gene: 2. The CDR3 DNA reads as TGTGCCAGCTCACAGGGACAGCCCTACGAGCAGTACTTC. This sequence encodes CASSQGQPYEQYF.

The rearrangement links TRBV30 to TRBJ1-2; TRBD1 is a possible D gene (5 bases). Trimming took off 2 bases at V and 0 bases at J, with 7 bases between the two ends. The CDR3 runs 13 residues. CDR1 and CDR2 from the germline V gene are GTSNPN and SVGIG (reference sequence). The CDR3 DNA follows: TGTGCCTGGAGTTACAGGTCTAACTATGGCTACACCTTC. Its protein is CAWSYRSNYGYTF.

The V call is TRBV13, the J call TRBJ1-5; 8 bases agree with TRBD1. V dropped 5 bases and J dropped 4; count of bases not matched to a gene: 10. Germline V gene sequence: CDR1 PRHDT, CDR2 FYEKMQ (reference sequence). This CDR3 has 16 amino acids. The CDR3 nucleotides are TGTGCCAGCAGCACGGAGGGACAGGAGGGAAATCAGCCCCAGCATTTT. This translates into CASSTEGQEGNQPQHF.

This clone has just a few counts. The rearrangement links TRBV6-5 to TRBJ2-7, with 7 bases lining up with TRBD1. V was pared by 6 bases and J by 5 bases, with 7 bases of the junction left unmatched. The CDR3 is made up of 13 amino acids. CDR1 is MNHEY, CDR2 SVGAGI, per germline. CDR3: CASSPQGSDEQYF. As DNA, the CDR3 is TGTGCCAGCAGCCCACAGGGGTCGGACGAGCAGTACTTC.